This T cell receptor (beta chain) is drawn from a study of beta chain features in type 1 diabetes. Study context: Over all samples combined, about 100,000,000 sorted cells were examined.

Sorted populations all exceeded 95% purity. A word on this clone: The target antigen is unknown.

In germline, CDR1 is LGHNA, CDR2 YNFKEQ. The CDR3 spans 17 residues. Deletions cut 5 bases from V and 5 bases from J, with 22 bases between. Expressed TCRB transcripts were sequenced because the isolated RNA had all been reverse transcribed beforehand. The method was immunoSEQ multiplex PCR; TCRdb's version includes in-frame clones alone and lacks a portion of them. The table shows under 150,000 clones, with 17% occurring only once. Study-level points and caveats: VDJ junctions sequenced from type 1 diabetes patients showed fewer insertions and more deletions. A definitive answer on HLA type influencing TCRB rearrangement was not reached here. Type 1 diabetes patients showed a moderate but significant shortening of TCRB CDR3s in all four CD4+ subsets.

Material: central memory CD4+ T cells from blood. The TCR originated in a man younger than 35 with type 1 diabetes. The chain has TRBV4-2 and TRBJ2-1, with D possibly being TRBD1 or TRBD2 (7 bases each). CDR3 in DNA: TGTGCCAGCAGCGACAGGGCCGGGGGGAGAATTAACAATGAGCAGTTCTTC. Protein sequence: CASSDRAGGRINNEQFF.